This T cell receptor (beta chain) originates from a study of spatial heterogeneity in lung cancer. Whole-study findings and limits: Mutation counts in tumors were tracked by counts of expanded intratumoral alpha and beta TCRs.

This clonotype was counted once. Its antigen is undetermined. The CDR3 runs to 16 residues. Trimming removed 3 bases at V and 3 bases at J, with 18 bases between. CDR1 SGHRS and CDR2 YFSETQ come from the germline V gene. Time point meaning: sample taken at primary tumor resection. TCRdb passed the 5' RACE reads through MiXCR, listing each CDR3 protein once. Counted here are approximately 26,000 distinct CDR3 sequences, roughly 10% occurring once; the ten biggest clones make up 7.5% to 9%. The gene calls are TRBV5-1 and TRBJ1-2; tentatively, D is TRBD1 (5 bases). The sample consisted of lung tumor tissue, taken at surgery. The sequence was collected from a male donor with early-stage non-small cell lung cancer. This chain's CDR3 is CASSSTPGTVDYGYTF. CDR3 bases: TGCGCCAGCAGCTCAACCCCCGGGACGGTTGACTATGGCTACACCTTC. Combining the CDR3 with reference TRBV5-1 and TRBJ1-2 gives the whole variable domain KAGVTQTPRYLIKTRGQQVTLSCSPISGHRSVSWYQQTPGQGLQFLFEYFSETQRNKGNFPGRFSGRQFSNSRSEMNVSTLELGDSALYLCASSSTPGTVDYGYTFGSGTRLTVV.